Listed here are 28 T cell receptor beta chains from one sample, sequenced in a study of siplizumab effects on memory and regulatory T cells. Libraries were prepared by immunoSEQ multiplex PCR; TCRdb keeps only in-frame clonotypes and omits some of them. Of 50,000 to 55,000 clones listed, under 98% are singletons. The material sequenced was naive CD4+ T cells sorted from blood. These receptor sequences come from a human donor in good health.

The chain carries TRBV5-4 and TRBJ2-1; TRBD2 matches at 8 bases. In germline, CDR1 is SGHNT, CDR2 YYREEE (reference sequence). V lost 0 bases, J lost 1 base, and 6 bases stayed unmatched. The CDR3 is 17 amino acids. CDR3 bases: TGTGCCAGCAGCTTGGGTGGGGGACTAGGGTCCTACAATGAGCAGTTCTTC. Translated: CASSLGGGLGSYNEQFF.

The chain links TRBV27 to TRBJ1-2; D ambiguous. Per germline, CDR1 MNHEY and CDR2 SMNVEV (reference sequence). This CDR3 contains 13 residues. The germline V and J ends were trimmed by 3 bases and 6 bases, with 11 bases remaining between them. DNA for the CDR3: TGTGCCAGCAGTTTCTACAAAGGCAATGGCTACACCTTC. It codes for CASSFYKGNGYTF.

The chain links TRBV7-9 to TRBJ2-7; the match to TRBD2 covers 13 bases. The CDR3 contains 14 residues. Germline lookup yields CDR1 SEHNR and CDR2 FQNEAQ (reference sequence). Germline trimming cut 5 bases from V and 5 bases from J; bases unmatched to any gene: 3. This CDR3 reads CASSRGLAGDEQYF. The CDR3 DNA reads TGTGCCAGCAGCCGCGGACTAGCGGGAGACGAGCAGTACTTC.

In its sample, this clone was seen once. Here the CDR3 reads CASSQGLRDTSYEQYF. For the CDR3, the DNA is TGTGCCAGCAGCCAAGGCCTCCGGGACACCTCCTACGAGCAGTACTTC. This rearrangement joins TRBV14 to TRBJ2-7, with a weak D call TRBD1 (6 bases). Germline V gene sequence: CDR1 SGHDN, CDR2 FVKESK. The CDR3 is made up of 16 amino acids. Trimming shortened V by 1 base and J by 0 bases, and 13 bases separated the two germline ends.

This clone was counted a single time. The chain is built from TRBV9 and TRBJ2-5; D gene uncertain. CDR1 is SGDLS, CDR2 YYNGEE, per germline. The CDR3 spans 12 residues. Trimming shortened V by 4 bases and J by 7 bases, and 11 bases separated the two germline ends. The CDR3 nucleotides read TGTGCCAGCAGCTCTCCCCCCGGGACCCAGTACTTC. Translated: CASSSPPGTQYF.

In its sample, this clone was seen once. The chain uses TRBV7-3 and TRBJ2-1, with TRBD2 matching 7 bases. The germline V gene encodes CDR1 SGHTA and CDR2 FQGTGA. The CDR3 has 15 amino acids. After removal of 0 bases from V and 4 bases from J, the junction contained 3 bases not matched to a gene. The CDR3 DNA sequence: TGTGCCAGCAGCTTAACACGGGAGGTGTACAATGAGCAGTTCTTC. Translating it yields CASSLTREVYNEQFF.

This rearrangement joins TRBV11-3 to TRBJ2-2, with 7 bases fitting TRBD2. Trimming removed 5 bases from V and 6 bases from J; junction bases left unmatched: 12. Germline assignment: CDR1 SGHNT and CDR2 YENEEA. The CDR3 is made up of 16 amino acids. Written as DNA, the CDR3 is TGTGCCAGCAGCCTGGGCGGCGGGAGAGGGGCCGGGGAGCTGTTTTTT. Translated: CASSLGGGRGAGELFF.

The chain's CDR3 is CASSPPPTGRRDGYTF. CDR3 sequence (DNA): TGTGCCAGCAGCCCGCCCCCTACAGGGCGGCGTGATGGCTACACCTTC. J is TRBJ1-2 and V is TRBV7-9, with D perhaps TRBD1 (6 bases). The CDR3 has 16 amino acids. Germline V lookup: CDR1 SEHNR, CDR2 FQNEAQ (reference sequence). Trimming cost V 5 bases and J 6 bases, with 22 bases left between them.

The J gene is TRBJ2-2, the V gene TRBV7-9, with TRBD1 matching 8 bases. This CDR3 has 13 residues. V gave up 5 bases and J gave up 5 bases; unmatched junction bases: 1. Germline CDR1 SEHNR, CDR2 FQNEAQ (reference sequence). This CDR3 is CASSRTGTGELFF. CDR3 nucleotides: TGTGCCAGCAGCCGGACAGGGACCGGGGAGCTGTTTTTT.

The chain combines TRBV10-3 with TRBJ2-1; 9 bases agree with TRBD2. The CDR3 has 17 residues. J was trimmed by 4 bases and V by 0 bases; bases with no gene match: 7. Germline CDR1 reads ENHRY; CDR2 reads SYGVKD. CDR3 DNA: TGTGCCATCAGTGAGTCTGCGAGCGGGGGGATTTACAATGAGCAGTTCTTC. Encoded protein: CAISESASGGIYNEQFF.

J is TRBJ2-1 and V is TRBV23-1; D call uncertain. TRBV23-1 is marked as an open reading frame, function uncertain. V dropped 4 bases and J dropped 8 bases, with 6 bases sitting between them. The CDR3 length is 11 residues. The CDR3 DNA is TGCGCCAGCAGTCTGGTGGATGAGCAGTTCTTC. Translation: CASSLVDEQFF.

V and J are TRBV2 and TRBJ2-5, with D possibly being TRBD2 (6 bases). Trimming took 3 bases from V and 5 from J, leaving 13 bases between them. The CDR3 totals 14 residues. Germline V gives CDR1 SNHLY, CDR2 FYNNEI. CDR3 coding DNA: TGTGCCAGCAGTGACCCGACTAGGAGCGAGACCCAGTACTTC. It translates to CASSDPTRSETQYF.

V and J are TRBV4-1 and TRBJ2-7; TRBD1 might be the D (6 bases). Germline V gene lookup returns CDR1 MGHRA and CDR2 YSYEKL. CDR3 length equals 16 residues. Trimming took off 2 bases at V and 3 bases at J, with 17 bases between the two ends. CDR3 region: CASSQPLQGRGYEQYF. Written as DNA, the CDR3 is TGCGCCAGCAGCCAACCCCTTCAGGGGAGAGGCTACGAGCAGTACTTC.

V gene TRBV27 combines with J gene TRBJ2-3; 8 bases align to TRBD1. Germline V gene data show CDR1 as MNHEY and CDR2 as SMNVEV (reference sequence). The CDR3 is 15 residues long. V trimming: 2 bases; J trimming: 3 bases; junction bases outside the gene matches: 4. For the CDR3, the DNA is TGTGCCAGCAGTTTACAGGGGGCAAGGACAGATACGCAGTATTTT. Its translation: CASSLQGARTDTQYF.

This chain connects TRBV19 to TRBJ2-3, with D maybe TRBD1 (6 bases). Trimming took 6 bases from V and 2 from J, leaving 12 bases between them. This CDR3 comprises 14 residues. CDR1 is LNHDA, CDR2 SQIVND, per germline (reference sequence). This CDR3 reads CASRGAGNTDTQYF. The CDR3 nucleotides are TGTGCCAGTAGGGGGGCAGGAAACACAGATACGCAGTATTTT.

This clone came up once. The J gene is TRBJ1-1, the V gene TRBV19; a weak D match, TRBD1 (6 bases). The V and J ends lost 4 bases and 0 bases respectively, with 18 bases between them. Germline V gives CDR1 LNHDA, CDR2 SQIVND (reference sequence). The CDR3 extends over 17 amino acids. CDR3 amino acids: CASSTPLGQPMNTEAFF. The CDR3 DNA sequence: TGTGCCAGTAGTACCCCTTTAGGACAGCCGATGAACACTGAAGCTTTCTTT. The full variable domain, rest sourced from reference TRBV19 and TRBJ1-1, is DGGITQSPKYLFRKEGQNVTLSCEQNLNHDAMYWYRQDPGQGLRLIYYSQIVNDFQKGDIAEGYSVSREKKESFPLTVTSAQKNPTAFYLCASSTPLGQPMNTEAFFGQGTRLTVV.

V usage is TRBV5-1 and J usage is TRBJ1-6, with D maybe TRBD1 (5 bases). Trimming took 7 bases from V and 9 from J, leaving 20 bases between them. The CDR3 runs 15 residues. Germline values: CDR1 SGHRS, CDR2 YFSETQ. The CDR3 DNA reads TGCGCCAGCGCCCCATTTCAGGGTGGCGGTTCACCCCTCCACTTT. The encoded protein is CASAPFQGGGSPLHF.

The chain links TRBV5-4 to TRBJ1-2; possible D gene TRBD1, 5 bases. Germline-derived CDR1 and CDR2 are SGHNT and YYREEE (reference sequence). Trimming shortened V by 1 base and J by 8 bases, and 12 bases separated the two germline ends. The CDR3 has 13 residues. CDR3: CASSLMGDGGYTF. The CDR3 region has the DNA TGTGCCAGCAGCTTGATGGGGGACGGAGGCTACACCTTC.

The genes are TRBV28 and TRBJ2-2, with 10 bases lining up with TRBD2. J lost 4 bases, V lost 8 bases, and 4 bases had no gene match. The length of the CDR3 is 14 residues. Germline V gene sequence: CDR1 MDHEN, CDR2 SYDVKM. CDR3 coding DNA: TGTGCCAGCCGACTAGCGGGCGGCACCGGGGAGCTGTTTTTT. As protein: CASRLAGGTGELFF.

V usage is TRBV30 and J usage is TRBJ2-3, with D possibly being TRBD1 (5 bases). Germline V gene lookup returns CDR1 GTSNPN and CDR2 SVGIG (reference sequence). CDR3 length: 14 residues. Trimming took off 0 bases at V and 10 bases at J, with 17 bases between the two ends. CDR3: CAWSVQAVQSAQYF. DNA for the CDR3: TGTGCCTGGAGTGTACAGGCTGTTCAAAGCGCGCAGTATTTT.

The table lists this clone with a count of one. The chain carries TRBV9 and TRBJ1-6, with D hard to call. The V gene's germline CDR1 is SGDLS and CDR2 YYNGEE. The length of the CDR3 is 14 residues. Between the trimmed V and J ends, which lost 4 bases and 6 bases, there was a span of 11 bases. This CDR3 is CASSRVVPNSPLHF. CDR3 nucleotide sequence: TGTGCCAGCAGCAGGGTGGTCCCTAATTCACCCCTCCACTTT.

The V gene is TRBV15, the J gene TRBJ2-1, with D possibly TRBD1 on 6 matching bases. Germline CDR1 is LNHNV and CDR2 is YYDKDF (reference sequence). The CDR3 sequence is 16 residues long. Trimming removed 3 bases at V and 1 base at J, with 13 bases between. The CDR3 reads CATSSGRTVSYNEQFF. CDR3 nucleotides: TGTGCCACCAGCAGCGGCAGGACAGTTTCCTACAATGAGCAGTTCTTC.

V and J are TRBV2 and TRBJ1-5; D remains unclear. V was trimmed by 8 bases and J by 0 bases, leaving 14 bases between them. Germline-derived CDR1 and CDR2 are SNHLY and FYNNEI. The CDR3 has 15 amino acids. The DNA of the CDR3 is TGTGCCAGCGCCTGGGAAGGTAATAGCAATCAGCCCCAGCATTTT. Translating it yields CASAWEGNSNQPQHF.

The genes are TRBV2 and TRBJ2-3; TRBD1 might be the D (6 bases). Germline-derived CDR1 and CDR2 are SNHLY and FYNNEI. The CDR3 has 14 amino acids. V lost 3 bases and J lost 4, with 11 bases in between. This CDR3 reads CASSDGRGADTQYF. The CDR3 region has the DNA TGTGCCAGCAGTGACGGCAGGGGTGCAGATACGCAGTATTTT.

The chain links TRBV7-3 to TRBJ2-1; possibly TRBD1 or TRBD2 for D (5 bases each). Germline assignment: CDR1 SGHTA and CDR2 FQGTGA. The CDR3 covers 15 residues. The V end lost 4 bases, the J end lost 5 bases, and 15 bases lay between the germline ends. This chain's CDR3 is CASSSYGDAHNEQFF. The CDR3 coding sequence is TGTGCCAGCAGCTCCTACGGGGACGCACACAATGAGCAGTTCTTC.

V and J are TRBV5-1 and TRBJ1-4, with TRBD1 identical over 8 bases. This CDR3 comprises 14 residues. Germline loops: CDR1 SGHRS, CDR2 YFSETQ. V lost 3 bases, J lost 8 bases, and 6 bases stayed unmatched. The CDR3 nucleotides read TGCGCCAGCAGCTCCGACAGGGGTGGGGAAAAACTGTTTTTT. Encoded protein: CASSSDRGGEKLFF.

The chain is built from TRBV2 and TRBJ2-5; perhaps D is TRBD1 or TRBD2 (5 bases each). CDR3 length: 14 residues. The germline V gene encodes CDR1 SNHLY and CDR2 FYNNEI. V was trimmed by 9 bases and J by 1 base, leaving 15 bases between them. CDR3 residues: CASVRGEGQETQYF. In DNA form, the CDR3 reads TGTGCCAGTGTGAGGGGAGAGGGCCAAGAGACCCAGTACTTC.

The count of this clone is one. V is TRBV18 and J is TRBJ2-5, with TRBD2 matching over 9 bases. CDR1 and CDR2 from the germline V gene are KGHSH and LQKENI. Unmatched junction bases numbered 10, after V lost 3 bases and J lost 5 bases. The CDR3 extends over 16 amino acids. CDR3 DNA sequence: TGTGCCAGCTCACCCGGGACTAGCCCTTCTTGGGAGACCCAGTACTTC. Its translation is CASSPGTSPSWETQYF.